This T cell receptor (beta chain) was documented in a study of shared clonotypes between healthy human individuals. The wider study: Aged between 18 and 49, the donors were a couple of women and a few men. General study results and limits: Sequencing depth was a factor that was expected to affect clonotype sharing among donors.

On this clone: What it recognizes is unknown.

V shed 3 bases and J shed 1 base, with 6 bases lying between them. Germline V CDR1 and CDR2: LNHNV, YYDKDF (reference sequence). The length of the CDR3 is 13 residues. Over several immunoSEQ plates, each subset's genomic DNA was distributed in even portions. It was around 320 ng DNA, 28,000 or so T cell genomes, that went into each replicate PCR of unsorted PBMC. Generated by immunoSEQ multiplex PCR, the TCRdb table keeps only in-frame clones and is missing some. Of around 440,000 clones in the sample, over 60% were seen once. The sample comprised PBMCs. The chain couples TRBV15 to TRBJ2-5; a weak D match, TRBD1 (5 bases). This receptor was identified in a woman aged 40 to 55 in good health. Some clones in this sample may be carry-over from other donors' samples. The CDR3 reads CATSRGLQETQYF. For the CDR3, the DNA is TGTGCCACCAGCAGGGGGCTCCAAGAGACCCAGTACTTC. Drawing the rest from reference TRBV15 and TRBJ2-5, the complete variable domain is DAMVIQNPRYQVTQFGKPVTLSCSQTLNHNVMYWYQQKSSQAPKLLFHYYDKDFNNEADTPDNFQSRRPNTSFCFLDIRSPGLGDTAMYLCATSRGLQETQYFGPGTRLLVL.